This is a list of T cell receptor beta chains from one sample in a study of shared clonotypes between healthy human individuals. The assay was immunoSEQ multiplex PCR, and TCRdb's table has in-frame clones only and misses some. This sample has 1.5 million to 2.5 million clones, with approximately 94% found just once. Material: naive CD8+ T cells sorted from blood. These receptors came from a man between 18 and 29 years old in good health. The CDR3 runs from the conserved cysteine through the conserved F or W. D genes are given only for firm matches. The size of a clone is reported for some rows only, either as once, few or many, or as a class for expanded clones.

v_call: TRBV5-1; j_call: TRBJ1-3; d_call: TRBD1; clone_size: -; cdr3_aa: CASSAWTGEDTIYF; cdr3_nt: TGCGCCAGCAGCGCTTGGACAGGGGAGGACACCATATATTTT
v_call: TRBV13; j_call: TRBJ2-7; d_call: TRBD2; clone_size: -; cdr3_aa: CASSSKKALAGAPYEQYF; cdr3_nt: TGTGCCAGCAGCTCGAAAAAGGCCCTAGCGGGGGCTCCCTACGAGCAGTACTTC
v_call: TRBV5-4; j_call: TRBJ2-1; d_call: TRBD1; clone_size: once; cdr3_aa: CASSLRGGVPEQFF; cdr3_nt: TGTGCCAGCAGCTTAAGAGGGGGCGTTCCCGAGCAGTTCTTC
v_call: TRBV28; j_call: TRBJ2-5; d_call: TRBD1; clone_size: -; cdr3_aa: CASSLYAYTGGGIETQYF; cdr3_nt: TGTGCCAGCAGTCTTTACGCATATACAGGGGGCGGAATAGAGACCCAGTACTTC
v_call: TRBV11-2; j_call: TRBJ1-1; d_call: -; clone_size: -; cdr3_aa: CASSYDTTEAFF; cdr3_nt: TGTGCCAGCAGCTACGACACCACTGAAGCTTTCTTT
v_call: TRBV6-5; j_call: TRBJ2-1; d_call: TRBD1; clone_size: -; cdr3_aa: CASSYGTGGVNEQFF; cdr3_nt: TGTGCCAGCAGTTACGGGACAGGGGGGGTCAATGAGCAGTTCTTC
v_call: TRBV11-2; j_call: TRBJ2-4; d_call: -; clone_size: -; cdr3_aa: CASSLDRPVYGAKNIQYF; cdr3_nt: TGTGCCAGCAGCTTAGACCGGCCGGTTTATGGGGCCAAAAACATTCAGTACTTC
v_call: TRBV25-1; j_call: TRBJ2-5; d_call: -; clone_size: -; cdr3_aa: CASSEGGSGTQYF; cdr3_nt: TGTGCCAGCAGTGAAGGGGGGTCAGGGACCCAGTACTTC
v_call: TRBV5-6; j_call: TRBJ1-5; d_call: TRBD1; clone_size: few; cdr3_aa: CASSLGQGYQPQHF; cdr3_nt: TGTGCCAGCAGCTTGGGACAGGGTTATCAGCCCCAGCATTTT
v_call: TRBV7-9; j_call: TRBJ2-1; d_call: TRBD1; clone_size: -; cdr3_aa: CASSPRTGSGPAYNEQFF; cdr3_nt: TGTGCCAGCAGCCCAAGGACAGGGAGCGGACCGGCCTACAATGAGCAGTTCTTC
v_call: TRBV4-1; j_call: TRBJ1-1; d_call: -; clone_size: -; cdr3_aa: CASSHVTGEAFF; cdr3_nt: TGCGCCAGCAGCCATGTTACAGGTGAAGCTTTCTTT
v_call: TRBV9; j_call: TRBJ2-1; d_call: -; clone_size: -; cdr3_aa: CASAATGYNEQFF; cdr3_nt: TGTGCCAGCGCTGCCACAGGGTACAATGAGCAGTTCTTC
v_call: TRBV4-3; j_call: TRBJ2-7; d_call: TRBD2; clone_size: -; cdr3_aa: CASSIGTSGSYEQYF; cdr3_nt: TGCGCCAGCAGCATAGGGACTAGCGGGAGCTACGAGCAGTACTTC
v_call: TRBV19; j_call: TRBJ2-1; d_call: TRBD2; clone_size: once; cdr3_aa: CASGGGGNEQFF; cdr3_nt: TGTGCCAGTGGTGGGGGGGGCAATGAGCAGTTCTTC
v_call: TRBV19; j_call: TRBJ2-5; d_call: -; clone_size: -; cdr3_aa: CASSINGYQETQYF; cdr3_nt: TGTGCCAGTAGTATAAACGGGTACCAAGAGACCCAGTACTTC
v_call: TRBV5-1; j_call: TRBJ1-2; d_call: -; clone_size: -; cdr3_aa: CASGSENRGYTF; cdr3_nt: TGCGCCAGCGGCTCGGAGAATAGGGGCTACACCTTC
v_call: TRBV5-6; j_call: TRBJ1-4; d_call: -; clone_size: -; cdr3_aa: CASSLAGLGVNEKLFF; cdr3_nt: TGTGCCAGCAGCTTGGCTGGTTTGGGGGTCAATGAAAAACTGTTTTTT
v_call: TRBV7-9; j_call: TRBJ1-1; d_call: -; clone_size: -; cdr3_aa: CASSTTENTEAFF; cdr3_nt: TGTGCCAGCAGCACTACAGAGAACACTGAAGCTTTCTTT
v_call: TRBV18; j_call: TRBJ2-1; d_call: -; clone_size: -; cdr3_aa: CASSPLGHEQFF; cdr3_nt: TGTGCCAGCTCACCCCTAGGGCATGAGCAGTTCTTC
v_call: TRBV9; j_call: TRBJ1-1; d_call: -; clone_size: once; cdr3_aa: CASSLGGLTENTEAFF; cdr3_nt: TGTGCCAGCAGCCTAGGGGGTTTGACGGAGAACACTGAAGCTTTCTTT
v_call: TRBV27; j_call: TRBJ2-7; d_call: TRBD2; clone_size: -; cdr3_aa: CASSISGGTTYEQYF; cdr3_nt: TGTGCCAGCAGCATTAGCGGGGGGACGACCTACGAGCAGTACTTC
v_call: TRBV15; j_call: TRBJ2-3; d_call: TRBD2; clone_size: -; cdr3_aa: CATSRGSGSLINTDTQYF; cdr3_nt: TGTGCCACCAGCAGAGGTAGCGGGAGCCTTATAAACACAGATACGCAGTATTTT
v_call: TRBV27; j_call: TRBJ1-3; d_call: -; clone_size: -; cdr3_aa: CASSLDGTGAGNTIYF; cdr3_nt: TGTGCCAGCAGTCTAGATGGCACAGGCGCCGGAAACACCATATATTTT
v_call: TRBV15; j_call: TRBJ1-1; d_call: -; clone_size: -; cdr3_aa: CATSERTVNTEAFF; cdr3_nt: TGTGCCACCAGCGAACGGACGGTGAACACTGAAGCTTTCTTT
v_call: TRBV6-5; j_call: TRBJ2-7; d_call: -; clone_size: -; cdr3_aa: CASSYPDGSYEQYF; cdr3_nt: TGTGCCAGCAGTTACCCCGACGGATCCTACGAGCAGTACTTC
v_call: TRBV5-6; j_call: TRBJ1-2; d_call: -; clone_size: -; cdr3_aa: CASSLVGGPGYYGYTF; cdr3_nt: TGTGCCAGCAGCTTGGTAGGCGGCCCTGGGTACTATGGCTACACCTTC
v_call: TRBV5-6; j_call: TRBJ2-7; d_call: TRBD1; clone_size: -; cdr3_aa: CASSFGTGFYEQYF; cdr3_nt: TGTGCCAGCAGCTTCGGGACAGGATTCTACGAGCAGTACTTC
v_call: TRBV4-1; j_call: TRBJ2-7; d_call: -; clone_size: -; cdr3_aa: CASSQRAVTTYEQYF; cdr3_nt: TGCGCCAGCAGCCAACGCGCGGTAACCACCTACGAGCAGTACTTC
v_call: TRBV7-2; j_call: TRBJ2-7; d_call: -; clone_size: once; cdr3_aa: CASSLGVSGIYEQYF; cdr3_nt: TGTGCCAGCAGCTTAGGGGTTAGTGGGATATACGAGCAGTACTTC
v_call: TRBV7-6; j_call: TRBJ1-3; d_call: -; clone_size: -; cdr3_aa: CASSPGGVEGTIYF; cdr3_nt: TGTGCCAGCAGCCCCGGGGGCGTGGAGGGCACCATATATTTT
v_call: TRBV28; j_call: TRBJ2-7; d_call: TRBD1; clone_size: -; cdr3_aa: CASSFTQGAFSYEQYF; cdr3_nt: TGTGCCAGCAGCTTTACGCAGGGGGCCTTCTCCTACGAGCAGTACTTC
v_call: TRBV28; j_call: TRBJ2-7; d_call: -; clone_size: -; cdr3_aa: CASSLWQGVPYEQYF; cdr3_nt: TGTGCCAGCAGTTTATGGCAGGGCGTACCCTACGAGCAGTACTTC
v_call: TRBV9; j_call: TRBJ2-7; d_call: -; clone_size: -; cdr3_aa: CARDGEPYEQYF; cdr3_nt: TGTGCCAGGGACGGGGAACCTTACGAGCAGTACTTC
v_call: TRBV11-2; j_call: TRBJ2-1; d_call: TRBD2; clone_size: once; cdr3_aa: CASSLLTSGRREQFF; cdr3_nt: TGTGCCAGCAGCTTACTCACTAGCGGGAGGCGGGAGCAGTTCTTC
v_call: TRBV6-1; j_call: TRBJ2-7; d_call: TRBD2; clone_size: few; cdr3_aa: CASSEGLAGSYEQYF; cdr3_nt: TGTGCCAGCAGTGAAGGACTAGCGGGCTCCTACGAGCAGTACTTC
v_call: TRBV5-6; j_call: TRBJ1-2; d_call: -; clone_size: -; cdr3_aa: CASTMGGLYGYTF; cdr3_nt: TGTGCCAGCACCATGGGGGGCCTCTATGGCTACACCTTC
v_call: TRBV28; j_call: TRBJ2-5; d_call: -; clone_size: -; cdr3_aa: CASSFSGDPYQETQYF; cdr3_nt: TGTGCCAGCAGTTTCTCGGGGGACCCGTACCAAGAGACCCAGTACTTC
v_call: TRBV5-5; j_call: TRBJ2-7; d_call: -; clone_size: -; cdr3_aa: CASSFPSSYEQYF; cdr3_nt: TGTGCCAGCAGCTTTCCCAGTTCCTACGAGCAGTACTTC
v_call: TRBV4-2; j_call: TRBJ2-7; d_call: TRBD2; clone_size: -; cdr3_aa: CASSQEAGGTYEQYF; cdr3_nt: TGTGCCAGCAGCCAAGAGGCGGGGGGTACCTACGAGCAGTACTTC
v_call: TRBV6-5; j_call: TRBJ2-7; d_call: -; clone_size: once; cdr3_aa: CASTTGTESYEQYF; cdr3_nt: TGTGCCAGCACCACCGGGACGGAGTCCTACGAGCAGTACTTC
v_call: TRBV5-6; j_call: TRBJ1-1; d_call: -; clone_size: -; cdr3_aa: CASSPGGEADTEAFF; cdr3_nt: TGTGCCAGCAGCCCAGGCGGGGAGGCGGACACTGAAGCTTTCTTT
v_call: TRBV28; j_call: TRBJ2-5; d_call: -; clone_size: -; cdr3_aa: CASHTGYQETQYF; cdr3_nt: TGTGCCAGCCATACGGGGTACCAAGAGACCCAGTACTTC